This note documents a single TCR beta chain sequence. Measured with immunoSEQ multiplex PCR; TCRdb has only the in-frame clones, and not every one. The table includes some 70,000 clones, approximately 89% detected once. These data are taken from a study of resident and recirculating memory T cells in vitiligo. CDR1 and CDR2 (germline): SGHNT, YENEEA. V was clipped by 0 bases and J by 1 base, with 11 bases between them. The CDR3 consists of 16 residues. This sequence was found in a male donor with vitiligo. This chain connects TRBV11-3 to TRBJ2-3; D is undetermined. The specimen sequenced was blood. The CDR3 DNA sequence: TGTGCCAGCAGCTTAGAGTATACGACACGCACAGATACGCAGTATTTT. It translates to CASSLEYTTRTDTQYF.